This T cell receptor beta chain is from a study of shared T cell receptors in the human thymus. Produced via immunoSEQ multiplex PCR; TCRdb's table is partial and in-frame only. In the table there are over 450,000 clones, about 84% of which are singletons. This clone was found a few times. The germline V gene has CDR1 LGHNA and CDR2 YSLEER. The CDR3 sequence is 18 residues long. Trimming cost V 0 bases and J 0 bases, with 15 bases left between them. These data were also reused for a study on human thymus T cells. As that report states: The study used thymus tissue resected during corrective heart surgery. Both thymic and peripheral blood repertoires showed apparently biased V and J usage. Unrelated individuals reportedly shared highly overlapping thymic TCR repertoires.

The sample taken for sequencing was thymocytes. This sequence was found in a boy under two years old with a congenital heart defect. J is TRBJ1-3 and V is TRBV4-3; no clear D gene. This chain's CDR3 is CASSQDRQEALSGNTIYF. As DNA, the CDR3 is TGCGCCAGCAGCCAAGATAGGCAGGAAGCCCTCTCTGGAAACACCATATATTTT.